The 8 T cell receptor beta chains reported below all come from one sample, sequenced in a study of long-term antiretroviral therapy in people with HIV. Running of the v3.0 immunoSEQ assay took place at survey level. Data came from immunoSEQ multiplex PCR; TCRdb stores just in-frame clones and leaves some out. This table has some 12,000 clones, about 89% appearing once. The source was unsorted PBMCs, collected 0.2 years before starting antiretroviral therapy. The receptors shown here come from a woman between 40 and 55 years old with HIV.

The rearrangement joins TRBV5-6 to TRBJ1-1, with no clear D. Trimming removed 4 bases from V and 9 bases from J, with 13 bases in between. CDR1 SGHDT and CDR2 YYEEEE come from the germline V gene. The CDR3 extends over 12 amino acids. The CDR3: CASSATRAQAFF. CDR3 bases: TGTGCCAGCAGCGCCACACGGGCACAAGCTTTCTTT.

The table lists this clone with a count of one. The chain couples TRBV27 to TRBJ2-7; D is ambiguous. V shed 2 bases and J shed 4 bases, with 15 bases lying between them. This CDR3 is built from 15 residues. Germline V CDR1 and CDR2: MNHEY, SMNVEV (reference sequence). CDR3 sequence reads: CASSLQPGRTYEQYF. The CDR3 DNA is TGTGCCAGCAGTTTACAGCCCGGGCGGACGTACGAGCAGTACTTC.

J is TRBJ1-2 and V is TRBV5-1; possibly TRBD1 for D (6 bases). The CDR3 runs 13 residues. The V gene lost 2 bases and the J gene lost 4 bases, with 9 bases spanning the gap. Germline V gene lookup returns CDR1 SGHRS and CDR2 YFSETQ. Here the CDR3 DNA reads TGCGCCAGCAGCTTACAGGGTATCTATGGCTACACCTTC. Its translation: CASSLQGIYGYTF.

V gene TRBV7-9 combines with J gene TRBJ1-3; unclear D gene. The CDR3 runs 16 residues. The ends were cut back, 4 bases at V and 0 bases at J, with 13 bases in the middle. Germline CDR1 and CDR2: SEHNR and FQNEAQ (reference sequence). The DNA for the CDR3 is TGTGCCAGCAGCTACACACCTCACAGCTCTGGAAACACCATATATTTT. It codes for CASSYTPHSSGNTIYF.

The V gene is TRBV5-4, the J gene TRBJ1-2; D unresolved. The CDR3 loop spans 14 amino acids. Deletions cut 0 bases from V and 4 bases from J, with 10 bases between. In germline, CDR1 is SGHNT, CDR2 YYREEE (reference sequence). CDR3 amino acids: CASSLVASSYGYTF. In DNA form, the CDR3 reads TGTGCCAGCAGCTTGGTGGCTTCAAGCTATGGCTACACCTTC.

Only one count was recorded for this clone. This chain links TRBV6-5 with TRBJ1-5, with D unclear. V gave up 2 bases and J gave up 6 bases, with 11 bases separating them. The CDR3 loop spans 14 amino acids. CDR1 and CDR2 from the germline V gene are MNHEY and SVGAGI. The chain's CDR3 is CASSYTGSGQPQHF. The DNA of the CDR3 is TGTGCCAGCAGTTACACCGGGAGTGGTCAGCCCCAGCATTTT.

The J gene is TRBJ2-2, the V gene TRBV7-8; 9 bases are shared with TRBD2. V dropped 5 bases and J dropped 0; count of bases not matched to a gene: 4. The CDR3 is 16 amino acids. Germline CDR1 SGHVS, CDR2 FQNEAQ. The DNA for the CDR3 is TGTGCCAGCAGCCCGACTAGCGGTGCGAACACCGGGGAGCTGTTTTTT. Its protein product is CASSPTSGANTGELFF.

The chain joins TRBV6-6 to TRBJ2-7; a weak D match, TRBD2 (6 bases). In germline, CDR1 is MNHNY, CDR2 SVGAGI (reference sequence). The CDR3 has 13 residues. Trimming stripped 11 bases from V and 6 bases from J, with 20 bases between. Here the CDR3 DNA reads TGTGCCGGGGCCCGGGGGAACGCGGGCGAGCAGTACTTC. It codes for CAGARGNAGEQYF.